A selection of T cell receptor beta chains follows, all from one sample in a study of molecular identifiers for immune sequencing clone quantification. TCRdb reprocessed the PCR reads with MiXCR, giving one entry per CDR3 protein. Among about 330,000 distinct CDR3 sequences listed, roughly a quarter were seen once. The source material was naive CD8+ T cells from blood, with Jurkat cell RNA spiked in. Every receptor here comes from a human donor in good health. Some libraries in this study had Jurkat cell RNA spiked in. Each CDR3 is given with its conserved first and last residue. D genes are given only for firm matches. Size values are once, few and many counts, or a class for expanded clones, and some rows have none.

V	size	D	J	length	CDR3	DNA
TRBV7-9	many	NA	TRBJ1-6	15	CASSLVRGGNSPLHF	TGTGCCAGCAGCTTAGTCCGGGGAGGCAATTCACCCCTCCACTTT
TRBV6-5	many	TRBD1	TRBJ2-3	14	CASSYGQGADTQYF	TGTGCCAGCAGTTACGGCCAGGGGGCAGATACGCAGTATTTT
TRBV25-1	NA	TRBD2	TRBJ2-7	15	CAGSEYTSGVYEQYF	TGTGCCGGCAGTGAATATACTAGCGGGGTCTACGAGCAGTACTTC
TRBV27	few	NA	TRBJ1-5	13	CASSSGLHQPQHF	TGTGCCAGCAGTTCAGGGCTGCATCAGCCCCAGCATTTT
TRBV29-1	few	NA	TRBJ2-2	12	CSATMGTGELFF	TGCAGCGCCACGATGGGCACCGGGGAGCTGTTTTTT
TRBV28	many	TRBD1	TRBJ2-2	13	CASSLRQGGELFF	TGTGCCAGCAGTCTCCGACAGGGCGGGGAGCTGTTTTTT
TRBV13	many	NA	TRBJ2-3	13	CASSALSADTQYF	TGTGCCAGCAGCGCCCTCTCGGCGGATACGCAGTATTTT
TRBV24-1	many	NA	TRBJ2-1	14	CATSDFDEPGGQFF	TGTGCCACCAGTGATTTCGATGAGCCCGGGGGTCAGTTCTTC
TRBV29-1	many	NA	TRBJ2-7	13	CSVEGPFSYEQYF	TGCAGCGTTGAAGGACCGTTCTCCTACGAGCAGTACTTC
TRBV5-1	NA	NA	TRBJ2-7	14	CASSSGQITYEQYF	TGCGCCAGCAGCTCCGGACAGATCACCTACGAGCAGTACTTC
TRBV6-5	NA	TRBD1	TRBJ2-7	15	CASRQGTGVIYEQYF	TGTGCCAGCAGACAAGGGACAGGGGTTATCTACGAGCAGTACTTC
TRBV7-9	many	TRBD1	TRBJ2-7	14	CASSHPDRGREQYF	TGTGCCAGCAGCCACCCCGACAGGGGGCGCGAGCAGTACTTC
TRBV7-9	few	TRBD1	TRBJ2-7	14	CASSPDRGQNEQYF	TGTGCCAGCAGCCCGGACAGGGGGCAAAACGAGCAGTACTTC
TRBV4-3	NA	TRBD1	TRBJ2-7	19	CASSHHLGDSSSPPYEQYF	TGCGCCAGCAGCCATCACCTCGGGGACAGCTCCAGCCCTCCCTACGAGCAGTACTTC
TRBV12-5	few	NA	TRBJ1-5	18	CASGLVLGGGGFHQPQHF	TGTGCTAGTGGTTTGGTACTCGGGGGGGGCGGTTTTCATCAGCCCCAGCATTTT
TRBV2	few	NA	TRBJ2-2	14	CASTRRLNTGELFF	TGTGCCAGCACAAGACGGTTAAACACCGGGGAGCTGTTTTTT
TRBV7-6	few	NA	TRBJ2-2	15	CASSLPRPDTGELFF	TGTGCCAGCAGCTTACCCAGACCAGACACCGGGGAGCTGTTTTTT
TRBV6-2/TRBV6-3	many	NA	TRBJ1-6	16	CASSGDRNSYNSPLHF	TGTGCCAGCAGTGGCGACAGGAACTCCTATAATTCACCCCTCCACTTT
TRBV19	NA	NA	TRBJ2-7	15	CASSISGAGSYEQYF	TGTGCCAGTAGTATATCGGGCGCCGGCTCCTACGAGCAGTACTTC
TRBV2	NA	TRBD1	TRBJ2-7	15	CASRAGTGPTYEQYF	TGTGCCAGCAGGGCCGGGACAGGGCCAACCTACGAGCAGTACTTC
TRBV27	NA	TRBD1	TRBJ2-7	15	CASRYGQGITYEQYF	TGTGCCAGCAGATATGGACAGGGGATAACCTACGAGCAGTACTTC
TRBV27	NA	NA	TRBJ1-1	14	CASREGRFNTEAFF	TGTGCCAGCAGGGAGGGGCGGTTTAACACTGAAGCTTTCTTT
TRBV7-9	many	NA	TRBJ2-7	14	CASSDGHRAYEQYF	TGTGCCAGCAGTGACGGGCACCGGGCGTACGAGCAGTACTTC
TRBV25-1	NA	NA	TRBJ2-1	17	CASSANPSLRDNNEQFF	TGTGCCAGCAGTGCAAACCCTAGCCTCAGGGACAACAATGAGCAGTTCTTC
TRBV14	many	NA	TRBJ2-5	15	CASSEDALGPETQYF	TGTGCCAGCAGCGAAGATGCCCTGGGCCCAGAGACCCAGTACTTC
TRBV12-3/TRBV12-4	NA	NA	TRBJ2-1	16	CASSLAPGSAYNEQFF	TGTGCCAGCAGTTTGGCACCGGGGTCGGCCTACAATGAGCAGTTCTTC
TRBV12-3/TRBV12-4	many	TRBD1	TRBJ2-1	15	CASSLGTVIYNEQFF	TGTGCCAGCAGTTTGGGGACAGTAATCTACAATGAGCAGTTCTTC
TRBV2	few	TRBD1	TRBJ1-5	17	CASSEAPTGVYYQPQHF	TGTGCCAGCAGTGAGGCCCCGACAGGGGTTTACTATCAGCCCCAGCATTTT
TRBV28	few	TRBD2	TRBJ2-3	15	CASSPPGLASDTQYF	TGTGCCAGCAGTCCCCCGGGACTAGCGTCAGATACGCAGTATTTT
TRBV4-3	many	TRBD2	TRBJ2-5	17	CASSQEDRREGEETQYF	TGCGCCAGCAGCCAAGAGGATAGGCGGGAGGGGGAAGAGACCCAGTACTTC
TRBV12-3/TRBV12-4	many	NA	TRBJ1-1	13	CASVDSMNTEAFF	TGTGCCAGCGTGGACAGTATGAACACTGAAGCTTTCTTT
TRBV10-3	few	NA	TRBJ2-3	12	CAISDVSDTQYF	TGTGCCATCAGTGACGTGTCCGATACGCAGTATTTT
TRBV6-5	many	NA	TRBJ2-3	13	CASSTDRFHTQYF	TGTGCCAGCAGTACAGACAGGTTCCATACGCAGTATTTT
TRBV20-1	few	NA	TRBJ2-7	12	CSAQEYGYEQYF	TGCAGTGCCCAGGAATATGGCTACGAGCAGTACTTC
TRBV28	many	NA	TRBJ2-1	15	CASSLEKSSYNEQFF	TGTGCCAGCAGCCTCGAGAAAAGCTCCTACAATGAGCAGTTCTTC
TRBV27	NA	NA	TRBJ2-3	14	CASSFRSSVDTQYF	TGTGCCAGCAGTTTCCGGTCTAGTGTGGATACGCAGTATTTT
TRBV3-1	NA	TRBD1	TRBJ2-7	16	CASSQGTETGLWEQYF	TGTGCCAGCAGCCAAGGGACCGAGACAGGGCTTTGGGAGCAGTACTTC
TRBV25-1	few	NA	TRBJ2-2	17	CASSDPRGFVNTGELFF	TGTGCCAGCAGTGACCCCCGGGGGTTCGTTAACACCGGGGAGCTGTTTTTT
TRBV29-1	many	TRBD1	TRBJ1-1	11	CSVMTGSRAFF	TGCAGCGTTATGACAGGGTCGAGAGCTTTCTTT
TRBV25-1	few	NA	TRBJ1-2	14	CASSEFDRRESYTF	TGTGCCAGCAGTGAATTTGACCGGCGCGAAAGCTACACCTTC